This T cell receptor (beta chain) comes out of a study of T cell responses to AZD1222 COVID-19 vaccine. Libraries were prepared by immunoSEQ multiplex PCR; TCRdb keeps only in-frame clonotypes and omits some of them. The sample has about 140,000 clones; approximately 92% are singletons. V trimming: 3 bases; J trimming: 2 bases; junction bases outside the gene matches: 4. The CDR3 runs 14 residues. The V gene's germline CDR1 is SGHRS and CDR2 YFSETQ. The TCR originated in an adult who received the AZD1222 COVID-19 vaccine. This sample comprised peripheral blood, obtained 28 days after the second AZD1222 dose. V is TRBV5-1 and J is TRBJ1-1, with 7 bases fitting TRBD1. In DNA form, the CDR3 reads TGCGCCAGCAGCTCACAGGGGTCCAACACTGAAGCTTTCTTT. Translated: CASSSQGSNTEAFF.